This T cell receptor (beta chain) appears in the sequencing data of a study of CD8 T cells in Susac syndrome (dated 2019 in TCRdb). Regarding the complete study: Whether CD8+ T cell activation and differentiation in Susac syndrome was antigen driven was tested using repertoire sequencing. The clonality of the CD8+ T cell repertoire was compared across around twelve healthy donors, around 14 Susac syndrome patients and around 16 multiple sclerosis patients.

RNA was extracted using the RNeasy kit, and roughly 0.45 to 1 microgram was reverse transcribed with random hexamers. The immunoSEQ multiplex PCR assay, which covers 54 Vbeta and 13 Jbeta segments, was used to amplify TCR beta CDR3 regions. PCR amplification bias was corrected by using a synthetic template baseline for primer optimization and computational correction. The authors' analysis ran thus. Reads were assigned to V, D and J genes according to IMGT and analyzed in immunoSEQ Analyzer, with only productive sequences retained. Clonality was computed as one minus Shannon entropy normalized by log2 of the number of productive unique sequences. For each patient and control, public and private clones were evaluated within the 100 most prevalent clones. Clones were defined as Susac-specific if absent from the healthy and MS cohorts, from around 1,100 published viral clones and from other ImmuneACCESS disease sequences. TCRdb reworked the public reads: Q25 trimming with fastp, MiXCR clone assembly, productive beta chains retained. Rows with a matching CDR3 protein are joined into one entry that keeps the most common DNA and genes. The V and J calls were not made by the authors but by TCRdb's processing. The sample table shows 400,000 to 550,000 distinct CDR3 sequences, and approximately 85% are seen once. The top ten clones comprise roughly 0.11% of the sample.

Peripheral blood CD8+ and CD4+ T cells from healthy donors, Susac syndrome patients and multiple sclerosis patients were profiled by high-throughput TCR beta sequencing. Treatment-naive patients with stable or active relapsing-remitting disease fulfilling revised McDonald criteria were used as multiple sclerosis controls. Bulk CD8+ and CD4+ T cells were purified magnetically by negative isolation, whereas CD8+ TEMRA cells were enriched by FACS. Blood was collected in EDTA tubes and processed within 24 hours, with PBMCs isolated through density gradient centrifugation. PBMCs intended for TCR sequencing were frozen in liquid nitrogen and were later thawed in a 37 degrees C water bath. The sorted or isolated CD4+, CD8+ and CD8+ TEMRA cells reached a purity of at least 90%. V was cut back by 3 bases and J by 0 bases, leaving a gap of 9 bases between them. CDR1 and CDR2 are read off the germline V gene (reference sequence) as LGHDT and YNNKEL. The CDR3 runs 15 residues from the cysteine to the phenylalanine. This entry keeps only the CDR3 DNA: 45 bases, framed from base 1.

What the work shows at the level of the full study, not this receptor alone: The number of individuals in the TCR sequencing and HLA analysis was acknowledged as relatively small.

To note about this clonotype: This clone's antigen is unknown. Base qualities are not provided; no much larger clone lies one nucleotide away.

This receptor was obtained from a human donor with multiple sclerosis. The sample consisted of CD8+ T cells from PBMCs. The V gene is TRBV3-1 and the J gene is TRBJ1-3; a confident D gene designation cannot be given. The DNA sequence reads TGTGCCAGCAGCCATCGGAGATCCTCTGGAAACACCATATATTTT. Its translation is CASSHRRSSGNTIYF. Extended through the reference TRBV3-1 and TRBJ1-3 proteins, this CDR3 yields the full variable domain: DTAVSQTPKYLVTQMGNDKSIKCEQNLGHDTMYWYKQDSKKFLKIMFSYNNKELIINETVPNRFSPKSPDKAHLNLHINSLELGDSAVYFCASSHRRSSGNTIYFGEGSWLTVV.